The clone carrying this T cell receptor beta chain was counted a single time. The V and J ends lost 5 bases and 6 bases respectively, with 12 bases between them. CDR3 length: 13 residues. The germline CDR1 and CDR2 sequences are MNHNY and SVGAGI (reference sequence). Profiling relied on immunoSEQ multiplex PCR, and the TCRdb table lists in-frame clones only, not all of them. The sample gives approximately 100,000 clones, 87% of which show up once; around 16% is in the top ten. This specimen belongs to a study of blood T cell repertoires in COVID-19. The chain carries TRBV6-6 and TRBJ2-3, with D maybe TRBD1 (6 bases). The source of this sequence is a man aged 50 to 60 with acute or convalescent COVID-19. Sequenced material: peripheral blood. The CDR3 loop is CASSQVDRDTQYF. The DNA for the CDR3 is TGTGCCAGCAGTCAGGTCGACAGGGATACGCAGTATTTT.